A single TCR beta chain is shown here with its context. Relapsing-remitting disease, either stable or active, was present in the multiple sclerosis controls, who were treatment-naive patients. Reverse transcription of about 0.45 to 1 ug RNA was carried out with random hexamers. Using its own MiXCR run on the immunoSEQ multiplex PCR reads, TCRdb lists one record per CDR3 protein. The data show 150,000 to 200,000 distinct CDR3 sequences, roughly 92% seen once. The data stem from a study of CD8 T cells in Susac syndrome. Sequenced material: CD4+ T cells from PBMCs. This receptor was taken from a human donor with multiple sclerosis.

The CDR3 region has the DNA TGTGCCAGCAGCCAAACCTTGGGACAGGGAGCTTTCTTT. Protein sequence: CASSQTLGQGAFF. V is TRBV3-1 and J is TRBJ1-1; 9 positions agree with TRBD1. The germline gives CDR1 LGHDT, CDR2 YNNKEL (reference sequence). The CDR3 is 13 residues long. V lost 2 bases to trimming and J lost 10 bases; unmatched junction nucleotides: 5.